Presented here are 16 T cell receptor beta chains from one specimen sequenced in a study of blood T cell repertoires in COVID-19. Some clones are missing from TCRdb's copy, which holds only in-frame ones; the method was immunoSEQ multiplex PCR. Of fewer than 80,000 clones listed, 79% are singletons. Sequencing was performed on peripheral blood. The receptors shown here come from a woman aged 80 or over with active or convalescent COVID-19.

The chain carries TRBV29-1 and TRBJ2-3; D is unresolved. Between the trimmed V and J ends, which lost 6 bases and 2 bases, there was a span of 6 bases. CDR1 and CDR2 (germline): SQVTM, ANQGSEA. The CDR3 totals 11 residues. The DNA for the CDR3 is TGCAGCGTGCGGAACACAGATACGCAGTATTTT. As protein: CSVRNTDTQYF.

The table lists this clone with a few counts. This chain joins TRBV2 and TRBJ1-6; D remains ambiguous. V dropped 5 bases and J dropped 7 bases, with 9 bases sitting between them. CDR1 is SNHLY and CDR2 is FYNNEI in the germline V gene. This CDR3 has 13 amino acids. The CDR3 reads CASSLRYNSPLHF. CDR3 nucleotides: TGTGCCAGCAGTTTGAGGTACAATTCACCCCTCCACTTT.

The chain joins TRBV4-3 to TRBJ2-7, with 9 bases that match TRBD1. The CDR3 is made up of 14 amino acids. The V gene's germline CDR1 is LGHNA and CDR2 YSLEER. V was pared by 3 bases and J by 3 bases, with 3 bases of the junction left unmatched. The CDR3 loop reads CASSQGTGNYEQYF. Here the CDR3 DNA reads TGCGCCAGCAGCCAGGGGACAGGGAACTACGAGCAGTACTTC.

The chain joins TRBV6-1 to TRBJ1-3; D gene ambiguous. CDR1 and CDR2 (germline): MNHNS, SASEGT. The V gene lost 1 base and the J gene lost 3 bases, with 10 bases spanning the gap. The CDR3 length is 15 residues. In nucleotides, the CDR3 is TGTGCCAGCAGTGAAGGTTTGACTTATGGAAACACCATATATTTT. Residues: CASSEGLTYGNTIYF.

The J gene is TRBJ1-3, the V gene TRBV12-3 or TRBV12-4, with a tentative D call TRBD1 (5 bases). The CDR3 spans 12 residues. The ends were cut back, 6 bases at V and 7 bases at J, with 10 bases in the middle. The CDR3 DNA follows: TGTGCCAGCAGGGCAGGGAGGAACACCATATATTTT. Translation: CASRAGRNTIYF.

The CDR3 is CASSSRAEGQRLFF. DNA for the CDR3: TGTGCCAGCAGCTCTCGGGCAGAGGGACAGCGGCTGTTTTTT. V is TRBV5-4 and J is TRBJ1-4; 7 bases are a match to TRBD1. J gave up 14 bases and V 3 bases, and 13 bases lay outside the gene matches. CDR1 SGHNT and CDR2 YYREEE come from the germline V gene (reference sequence). This CDR3 is 14 amino acids long.

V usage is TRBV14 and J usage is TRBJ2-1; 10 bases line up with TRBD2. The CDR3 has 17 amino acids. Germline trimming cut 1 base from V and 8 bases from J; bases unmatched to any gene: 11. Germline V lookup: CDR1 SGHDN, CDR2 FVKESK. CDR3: CASSQVRPGLARYEQFF. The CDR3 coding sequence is TGTGCCAGCAGCCAAGTCCGACCGGGACTAGCGAGGTATGAGCAGTTCTTC.

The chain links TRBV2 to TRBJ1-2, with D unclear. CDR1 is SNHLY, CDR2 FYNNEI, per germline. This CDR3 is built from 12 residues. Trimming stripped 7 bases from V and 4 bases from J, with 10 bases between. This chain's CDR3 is CASTKGAYGYTF. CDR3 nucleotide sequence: TGTGCCAGCACAAAGGGAGCCTATGGCTACACCTTC.

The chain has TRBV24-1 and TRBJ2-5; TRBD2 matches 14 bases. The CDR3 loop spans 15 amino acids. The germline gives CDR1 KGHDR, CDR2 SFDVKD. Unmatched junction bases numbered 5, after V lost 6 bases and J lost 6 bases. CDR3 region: CATSPGTSGSQTQYF. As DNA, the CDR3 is TGTGCCACCAGTCCTGGGACTAGCGGGAGTCAGACCCAGTACTTC.

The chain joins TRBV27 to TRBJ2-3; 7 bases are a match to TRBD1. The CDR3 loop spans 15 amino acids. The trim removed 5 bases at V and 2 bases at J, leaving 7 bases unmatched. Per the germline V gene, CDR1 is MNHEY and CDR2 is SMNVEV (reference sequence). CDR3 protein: CASSARTGPTDTQYF. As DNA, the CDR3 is TGTGCCAGCAGTGCCCGGACAGGACCCACAGATACGCAGTATTTT.

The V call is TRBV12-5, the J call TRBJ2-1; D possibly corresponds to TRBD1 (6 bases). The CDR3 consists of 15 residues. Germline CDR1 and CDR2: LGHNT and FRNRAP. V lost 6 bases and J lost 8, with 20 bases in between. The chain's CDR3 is CASGPSGVFLHEQFF. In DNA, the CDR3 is TGTGCTAGTGGCCCCTCAGGGGTTTTTTTGCATGAGCAGTTCTTC.

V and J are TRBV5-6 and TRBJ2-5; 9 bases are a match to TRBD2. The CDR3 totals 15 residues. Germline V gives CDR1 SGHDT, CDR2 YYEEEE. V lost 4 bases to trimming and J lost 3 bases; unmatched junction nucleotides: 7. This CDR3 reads CASSPLTSGKETQYF. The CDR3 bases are TGTGCCAGCAGCCCATTGACTAGCGGAAAAGAGACCCAGTACTTC.

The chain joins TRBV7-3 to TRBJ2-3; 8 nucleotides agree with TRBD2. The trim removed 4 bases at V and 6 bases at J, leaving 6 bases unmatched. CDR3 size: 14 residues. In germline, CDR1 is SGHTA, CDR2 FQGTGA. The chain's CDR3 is CASSSSREGDTQYF. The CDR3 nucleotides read TGTGCCAGCAGCTCCTCCCGGGAGGGGGATACGCAGTATTTT.

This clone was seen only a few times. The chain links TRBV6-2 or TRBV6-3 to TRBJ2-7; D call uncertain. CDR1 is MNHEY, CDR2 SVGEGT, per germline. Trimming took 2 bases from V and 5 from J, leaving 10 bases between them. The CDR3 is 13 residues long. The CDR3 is CASSYEPAHEQYF. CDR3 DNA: TGTGCCAGCAGTTACGAGCCTGCCCACGAGCAGTACTTC.

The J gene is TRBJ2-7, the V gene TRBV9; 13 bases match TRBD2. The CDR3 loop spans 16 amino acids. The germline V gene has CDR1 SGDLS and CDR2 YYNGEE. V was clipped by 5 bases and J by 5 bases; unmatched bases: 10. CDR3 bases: TGTGCCAGCAGTCTCACCGGGACTAGCGGGACCCACGAGCAGTACTTC. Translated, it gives CASSLTGTSGTHEQYF.

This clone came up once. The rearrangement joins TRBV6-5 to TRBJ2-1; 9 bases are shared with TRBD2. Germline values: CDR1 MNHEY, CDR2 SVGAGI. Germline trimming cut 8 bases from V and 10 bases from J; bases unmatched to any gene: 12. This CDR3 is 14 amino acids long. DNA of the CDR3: TGTGCCAGCCACACTAGCGGGCCACCGTGGGAGCAGTTCTTC. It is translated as CASHTSGPPWEQFF.